The 13 T cell receptor beta chains below were found in one sample sequenced in a study of T cell repertoires in cytomegalovirus infection. TCRdb recomputed calls from the reads with MiXCR, one row per CDR3 protein. Of 350,000 to 500,000 distinct CDR3 sequences listed, roughly 31% are singletons. The material sequenced was PBMCs. The receptors come from a human donor in good health (CMV status not recorded). Some clones in this sample may be carry-over from other donors' samples.

Only a few counts were recorded for this clonotype. The V call is TRBV20-1, the J call TRBJ2-5; no firm D call. CDR1 and CDR2 from the germline V gene are DFQATT and SNEGSKA (reference sequence). V was trimmed by 0 bases and J by 3 bases, leaving 17 bases between them. This CDR3 is built from 16 residues. The CDR3 region has the DNA TGCAGTGCTAGAGAGGCTGCAGGTCCCTACAAAGAGACCCAGTACTTC. Amino acid sequence: CSAREAAGPYKETQYF.

This chain uses TRBV2 with TRBJ1-2; a weak D match, TRBD1 (5 bases). This CDR3 has 12 amino acids. V gave up 4 bases and J gave up 4 bases, with 7 bases separating them. CDR1 is SNHLY, CDR2 FYNNEI, per germline. CDR3 in DNA: TGTGCCAGCAGTGGGGGGGGCTATGGCTACACCTTC. This codes for CASSGGGYGYTF.

The CDR3 spells CSATHPPKLEAFF. The CDR3 bases are TGCAGTGCCACTCATCCGCCGAAGCTTGAAGCTTTCTTT. This chain uses TRBV20-1 with TRBJ1-1, with unresolved D. The germline gives CDR1 DFQATT, CDR2 SNEGSKA (reference sequence). This CDR3 is built from 13 residues. V was pared by 6 bases and J by 7 bases, with 18 bases between.

This clonotype occurred a few times. J is TRBJ1-3 and V is TRBV10-3; no reliable D call. Germline V gene lookup returns CDR1 ENHRY and CDR2 SYGVKD. Trimming removed 11 bases from V and 8 bases from J, with 25 bases in between. The CDR3 is 15 amino acids. CDR3 sequence: CAAGDPDRLWDTIYF. Here the CDR3 DNA reads TGTGCCGCCGGCGATCCGGACCGCTTGTGGGACACCATATATTTT.

This chain uses TRBV2 with TRBJ1-1, with TRBD1 as a possible D gene (5 bases). Trimming left V 8 bases short and J 5 bases short, with 12 bases between. Germline V gives CDR1 SNHLY, CDR2 FYNNEI. The CDR3 runs to 12 residues. CDR3 region: CASDWGETEAFF. CDR3 DNA sequence: TGTGCCAGCGACTGGGGGGAAACTGAAGCTTTCTTT.

This clonotype occurred many times. This chain links TRBV6-2 or TRBV6-3 with TRBJ2-7; no definite D call. Trimming took 11 bases from V and 0 from J, leaving 11 bases between them. Germline CDR1 reads MNHEY; CDR2 reads SVGEGT. The length of the CDR3 is 12 residues. CDR3 coding DNA: TGTGCCTCGATGCGAGGCTCCTACGAGCAGTACTTC. It codes for CASMRGSYEQYF.

Turning to this clonotype: This likely comes from a read error, as the CDR3 has no conserved phenylalanine or tryptophan at its end. The DNA is omitted, as the CDR3 cannot be located on it reliably, and the CDR3 follows TCRdb's listing. The chain employs TRBV7-8 and TRBJ1-2. Germline V gene sequence: CDR1 SGHVS, CDR2 FQNEAQ. The CDR3 spans 12 amino acids, including both terminal residues. CDR3 sequence reads: CASSSHIYGYTL.

V gene TRBV7-3 combines with J gene TRBJ1-1, with D possibly matching TRBD1 (6 bases). CDR1 is SGHTA, CDR2 FQGTGA, per germline. The CDR3 sequence is 13 residues long. Trimming took off 5 bases at V and 8 bases at J, with 15 bases between the two ends. The CDR3 is CASSQGGTREAFF. CDR3 in DNA: TGTGCCAGCAGCCAAGGGGGTACTAGAGAAGCTTTCTTT.

This clonotype came up many times. The CDR3 DNA reads TGTGCCAGCAGCTTGACAGGGGGAGGCTCTGGGGCCAACGTCCTGACTTTC. Protein product: CASSLTGGGSGANVLTF. This chain connects TRBV7-2 to TRBJ2-6; TRBD1 agrees at 9 bases. Germline V CDR1 and CDR2: SGHTA, FQGNSA. After removal of 3 bases from V and 0 bases from J, the junction contained 3 bases not matched to a gene. This CDR3 region has 17 residues.

This clonotype was observed a few times. This chain joins TRBV29-1 and TRBJ2-5; 7 bases line up with TRBD2. Germline-derived CDR1 and CDR2 are SQVTM and ANQGSEA. The CDR3 extends over 15 amino acids. Unmatched junction bases numbered 12, after V lost 7 bases and J lost 1 base. The chain's CDR3 is CSAPGEGSRQETQYF. The DNA of the CDR3 is TGCAGCGCCCCGGGGGAGGGGAGTCGCCAAGAGACCCAGTACTTC.

The CDR3 loop reads CASRTWAGASQETQYF. For the CDR3, the DNA is TGTGCCAGTAGAACATGGGCAGGGGCCTCCCAAGAGACCCAGTACTTC. This rearrangement joins TRBV19 to TRBJ2-5, with D tentatively TRBD1 (6 bases). The germline gives CDR1 LNHDA, CDR2 SQIVND (reference sequence). This CDR3 region has 16 residues. The ends were cut back, 6 bases at V and 1 base at J, with 18 bases in the middle. Variable domain in full (rest from reference TRBV19 and TRBJ2-5): DGGITQSPKYLFRKEGQNVTLSCEQNLNHDAMYWYRQDPGQGLRLIYYSQIVNDFQKGDIAEGYSVSREKKESFPLTVTSAQKNPTAFYLCASRTWAGASQETQYFGPGTRLLVL.

This chain uses TRBV2 with TRBJ1-2; maybe TRBD1 (5 bases). The V and J ends lost 6 bases and 7 bases respectively, with 18 bases between them. Germline CDR1 is SNHLY and CDR2 is FYNNEI. The CDR3 is 14 residues long. Here the CDR3 DNA reads TGTGCCAGCAGCACTTTGGGGGAAGAAGTTGGCTACACCTTC. Residues: CASSTLGEEVGYTF. Together with reference TRBV2 and TRBJ1-2, the CDR3 gives the full variable domain: EPEVTQTPSHQVTQMGQEVILRCVPISNHLYFYWYRQILGQKVEFLVSFYNNEISEKSEIFDDQFSVERPDGSNFTLKIRSTKLEDSAMYFCASSTLGEEVGYTFGSGTRLTVV.

This chain uses TRBV7-2 with TRBJ1-1; D is undetermined. The CDR3 is 17 amino acids. Germline CDR1 SGHTA, CDR2 FQGNSA. Trimming cost V 6 bases and J 1 base, with 21 bases left between them. The CDR3 coding sequence is TGTGCCAGCAGTCCCTCCGGGAGGTGCATGTCGAACACTGAAGCTTTCTTT. This codes for CASSPSGRCMSNTEAFF.